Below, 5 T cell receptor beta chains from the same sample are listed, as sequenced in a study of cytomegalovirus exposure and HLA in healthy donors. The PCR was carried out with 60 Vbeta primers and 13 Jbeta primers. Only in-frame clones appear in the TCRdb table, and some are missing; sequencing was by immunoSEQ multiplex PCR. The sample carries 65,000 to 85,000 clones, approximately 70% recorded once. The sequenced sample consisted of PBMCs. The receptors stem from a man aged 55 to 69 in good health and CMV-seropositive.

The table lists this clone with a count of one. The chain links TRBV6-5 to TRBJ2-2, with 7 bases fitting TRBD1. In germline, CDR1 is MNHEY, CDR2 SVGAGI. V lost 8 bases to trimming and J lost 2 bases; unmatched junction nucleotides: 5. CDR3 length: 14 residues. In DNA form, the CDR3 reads TGTGCCAGCCGACAGGGAACAAACACCGGGGAGCTGTTTTTT. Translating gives CASRQGTNTGELFF.

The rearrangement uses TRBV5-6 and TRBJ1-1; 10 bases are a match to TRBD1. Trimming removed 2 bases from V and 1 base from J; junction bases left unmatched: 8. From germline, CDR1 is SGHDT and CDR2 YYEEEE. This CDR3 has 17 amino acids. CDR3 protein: CASSFQGQGRRNTEAFF. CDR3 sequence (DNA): TGTGCCAGCAGCTTCCAGGGACAGGGGAGGAGGAACACTGAAGCTTTCTTT.

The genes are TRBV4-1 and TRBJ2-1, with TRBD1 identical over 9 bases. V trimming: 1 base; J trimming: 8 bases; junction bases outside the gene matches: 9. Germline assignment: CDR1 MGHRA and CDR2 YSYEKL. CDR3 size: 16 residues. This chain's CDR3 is CASSQVWGQGGDEQFF. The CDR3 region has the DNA TGCGCCAGCAGCCAAGTTTGGGGACAGGGTGGGGATGAGCAGTTCTTC.

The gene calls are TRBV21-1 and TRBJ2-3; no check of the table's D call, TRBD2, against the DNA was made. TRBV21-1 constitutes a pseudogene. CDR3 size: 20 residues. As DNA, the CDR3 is TGTGCCAGCAGCAAAGCACCCGGGGCCCTCGGGGGGCGGGATGAAGATACGCAGTATTTT. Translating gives CASSKAPGALGGRDEDTQYF.

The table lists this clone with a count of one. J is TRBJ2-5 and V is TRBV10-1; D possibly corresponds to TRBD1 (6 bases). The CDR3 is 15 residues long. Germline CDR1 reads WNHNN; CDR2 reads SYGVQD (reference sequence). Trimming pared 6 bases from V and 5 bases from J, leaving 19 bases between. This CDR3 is CASSPQGRPMETQYF. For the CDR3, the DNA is TGCGCCAGCAGCCCACAGGGACGCCCCATGGAGACCCAGTACTTC.